Below are 21 T cell receptor beta chains sequenced from a single sample in a study of cytomegalovirus exposure and HLA in healthy donors. The PCR used 60 Vbeta and 13 Jbeta primers. The table came from immunoSEQ multiplex PCR; TCRdb's copy has only in-frame clones and leaves some out. The sample has 150,000 to 200,000 clones, almost 80% seen once. The sequenced material came from PBMCs. The receptors stem from a woman in her forties or fifties in good health and CMV-seropositive.

This clone was recorded only once. The chain has TRBV2 and TRBJ2-5, with 7 nucleotides matching TRBD2. This CDR3 comprises 12 residues. The germline V gene has CDR1 SNHLY and CDR2 FYNNEI. V was clipped by 8 bases and J by 4 bases; unmatched bases: 4. The CDR3 DNA follows: TGTGCCAGCCATACGGGGGGAGAGACCCAGTACTTC. As protein: CASHTGGETQYF.

The V gene is TRBV28, the J gene TRBJ1-3; no firm D call. V was shortened by 6 bases and J by 0 bases, with 3 bases between the two germline ends. Germline CDR1 is MDHEN and CDR2 is SYDVKM. The CDR3 covers 12 residues. CDR3 in amino acids: CASSLSGNTIYF. The CDR3 nucleotides read TGTGCCAGCAGCCTCTCTGGAAACACCATATATTTT.

This rearrangement joins TRBV2 to TRBJ2-7; D uncertain. CDR1 and CDR2 (germline): SNHLY, FYNNEI. The V end lost 2 bases, the J end lost 6 bases, and 14 bases lay between the germline ends. The CDR3 has 14 residues. CDR3 nucleotide sequence: TGTGCCAGCAGTGAACTCCCACCCCGCGGCGAGCAGTACTTC. It encodes CASSELPPRGEQYF.

The chain is built from TRBV27 and TRBJ2-1; D gene uncertain. The CDR3 sequence is 15 residues long. In germline, CDR1 is MNHEY, CDR2 SMNVEV (reference sequence). Trimming pared 6 bases from V and 0 bases from J, leaving 12 bases between. CDR3 in DNA: TGTGCCAGCAGGAAAATGGGCAGCTCCTACAATGAGCAGTTCTTC. Translation gives CASRKMGSSYNEQFF.

The chain recombines TRBV25-1 with TRBJ2-5, with D unclear. Germline V gives CDR1 MGHDK, CDR2 SYGVNS. This CDR3 has 11 amino acids. V lost 4 bases and J lost 5, with 5 bases in between. The CDR3 loop is CASSVSETQYF. The DNA for the CDR3 is TGTGCCAGCAGTGTTTCGGAGACCCAGTACTTC.

The chain has TRBV7-9 and TRBJ1-1; 10 bases line up with TRBD1. The CDR3 has 16 residues. V shed 2 bases and J 9 bases; nucleotides not matched to a gene: 12. The germline V gene encodes CDR1 SEHNR and CDR2 FQNEAQ (reference sequence). The CDR3 here is CASSLSPTGTGVKAFF. The CDR3 DNA sequence: TGTGCCAGCAGCTTATCTCCGACCGGGACAGGGGTTAAAGCTTTCTTT.

The genes are TRBV4-1 and TRBJ2-2; D is possibly TRBD1 (5 bases). Trimming stripped 4 bases from V and 8 bases from J, with 17 bases between. The CDR3 is 15 residues long. Germline-derived CDR1 and CDR2 are MGHRA and YSYEKL. CDR3 region: CASSPQGRQRGELFF. The CDR3 DNA is TGCGCCAGCAGCCCCCAGGGCCGGCAAAGGGGGGAGCTGTTTTTT.

The chain has TRBV4-1 and TRBJ1-5; D perhaps matches TRBD1 (6 bases). The CDR3 contains 14 residues. CDR1 and CDR2 (germline): MGHRA, YSYEKL. V was pared by 0 bases and J by 9 bases, with 12 bases between. Written as DNA, the CDR3 is TGCGCCAGCAGCCAAGACCCAGGGGAGGGGCCCCAGCATTTT. This codes for CASSQDPGEGPQHF.

The V call is TRBV10-3, the J call TRBJ2-5, with TRBD1 identical over 7 bases. CDR1 and CDR2 from the germline V gene are ENHRY and SYGVKD. With 6 bases clipped from V and 0 bases from J, the junction kept 4 bases outside the gene matches. This CDR3 has 14 amino acids. DNA of the CDR3: TGTGCCATCAGCTCGGGACAGAACCAAGAGACCCAGTACTTC. Amino acids: CAISSGQNQETQYF.

The V call is TRBV27, the J call TRBJ1-5; D remains ambiguous. CDR1 and CDR2 (germline): MNHEY, SMNVEV (reference sequence). The CDR3 has 14 residues. V was trimmed by 2 bases and J by 9 bases, leaving 14 bases between them. The DNA of the CDR3 is TGTGCCAGCAGTTTAGACAAGGCGGGCTGGCCCCAGCATTTT. Protein sequence: CASSLDKAGWPQHF.

The CDR3 sequence is CASSFSSDVQETQYF. Here the CDR3 DNA reads TGTGCCAGCAGTTTTTCGTCAGATGTCCAAGAGACCCAGTACTTC. The chain employs TRBV28 and TRBJ2-5; D call uncertain. V lost 3 bases, J lost 1 base, and 12 bases lay in between. Germline values: CDR1 MDHEN, CDR2 SYDVKM. This CDR3 has 15 amino acids.

This clone showed up just a few times. The gene calls are TRBV5-1 and TRBJ2-1; tentative D call: TRBD1 (7 bases). This CDR3 is 15 amino acids long. The V end was cut by 0 bases, the J end by 5 bases, with 12 bases between. Per the germline V gene, CDR1 is SGHRS and CDR2 is YFSETQ. CDR3 residues: CASSLEGRGDNEQFF. In DNA, the CDR3 is TGCGCCAGCAGCTTGGAGGGCAGGGGGGACAATGAGCAGTTCTTC.

V and J are TRBV5-6 and TRBJ2-5; D is unclear. V was trimmed by 0 bases and J by 4 bases, leaving 4 bases between them. The CDR3 sequence is 12 residues long. CDR1 and CDR2 (germline): SGHDT, YYEEEE. In DNA form, the CDR3 reads TGTGCCAGCAGCTTGGCCTCAGAGACCCAGTACTTC. Translation gives CASSLASETQYF. The complete variable domain, with remaining parts taken from reference TRBV5-6 and TRBJ2-5, reads DAGVTQSPTHLIKTRGQQVTLRCSPKSGHDTVSWYQQALGQGPQFIFQYYEEEERQRGNFPDRFSGHQFPNYSSELNVNALLLGDSALYLCASSLASETQYFGPGTRLLVL.

CDR3 nucleotide sequence: TGTGCCAGCAGGGGACTAGCGGGAGTGCCAACGGGTGAGCAGTTCTTC. It translates to CASRGLAGVPTGEQFF. The chain recombines TRBV27 with TRBJ2-1; the match to TRBD2 covers 14 bases. Germline V gene data show CDR1 as MNHEY and CDR2 as SMNVEV (reference sequence). The CDR3 totals 16 residues. V lost 6 bases, J lost 9 bases, and 10 bases stayed unmatched.

The genes are TRBV4-2 and TRBJ2-7, with no clear D. V gave up 2 bases and J gave up 5 bases, with 10 bases separating them. The CDR3 totals 13 residues. The germline V gene encodes CDR1 LGHNA and CDR2 YNFKEQ. CDR3 protein: CASSQILEDEQYF. For the CDR3, the DNA is TGTGCCAGCAGCCAAATCCTTGAGGACGAGCAGTACTTC.

For the CDR3, the DNA is TGTGCCAGCTCACCACCCCGAGGGACAGGGGAAGAGCAGTACTTC. Its protein product is CASSPPRGTGEEQYF. V usage is TRBV18 and J usage is TRBJ2-7, with 10 bases lining up with TRBD1. The trim removed 0 bases at V and 7 bases at J, leaving 6 bases unmatched. This CDR3 region has 15 residues. The V gene's germline CDR1 is KGHSH and CDR2 LQKENI.

This clone was recorded only once. CDR3 protein: CASSFQDKRTDTQYF. Written as DNA, the CDR3 is TGTGCCAGCAGTTTCCAGGACAAGCGCACAGATACGCAGTATTTT. V is TRBV27 and J is TRBJ2-3, with a possible D match to TRBD1 (5 bases). V gave up 3 bases and J gave up 1 base, with 11 bases separating them. This CDR3 is built from 15 residues. Germline CDR1 reads MNHEY; CDR2 reads SMNVEV (reference sequence).

In DNA form, the CDR3 reads TGTGCCAGTACCCCAGGTGGCAGCCTAAATCAGCCCCAGCATTTT. This codes for CASTPGGSLNQPQHF. This chain joins TRBV19 and TRBJ1-5; D is unclear. The V gene's germline CDR1 is LNHDA and CDR2 SQIVND (reference sequence). V dropped 7 bases and J dropped 4 bases, with 17 bases sitting between them. The CDR3 sequence is 15 residues long.

The chain has TRBV6-1 and TRBJ2-3; D is uncertain. The V end was cut by 5 bases, the J end by 5 bases, with 14 bases between. The CDR3 has 14 amino acids. Germline-derived CDR1 and CDR2 are MNHNS and SASEGT. The CDR3 region is CASSSSAPVDTQYF. In nucleotides, the CDR3 is TGTGCCAGCAGTTCGTCCGCCCCAGTAGATACGCAGTATTTT.

The chain recombines TRBV7-6 with TRBJ2-7; 11 bases agree with TRBD2. The CDR3 is 14 amino acids. Germline V gene sequence: CDR1 SGHVS, CDR2 FNYEAQ. Trimming removed 8 bases from V and 0 bases from J; junction bases left unmatched: 3. CDR3: CASGTSGSSYEQYF. CDR3 nucleotide sequence: TGTGCCAGCGGAACTAGCGGGAGCTCCTACGAGCAGTACTTC.

The chain links TRBV5-8 to TRBJ1-3, with D possibly being TRBD1 (5 bases). The V end lost 5 bases, the J end lost 3 bases, and 12 bases lay between the germline ends. CDR3 length: 14 residues. Germline loops: CDR1 SGHTS, CDR2 YDEGEE. For the CDR3, the DNA is TGTGCCAGCAGTCGGGGGACCATTGGAAACACCATATATTTT. This encodes CASSRGTIGNTIYF. The complete variable domain, with remaining parts taken from reference TRBV5-8 and TRBJ1-3, reads EAGVTQSPTHLIKTRGQQATLRCSPISGHTSVYWYQQALGLGLQFLLWYDEGEERNRGNFPPRFSGRQFPNYSSELNVNALELEDSALYLCASSRGTIGNTIYFGEGSWLTVV.